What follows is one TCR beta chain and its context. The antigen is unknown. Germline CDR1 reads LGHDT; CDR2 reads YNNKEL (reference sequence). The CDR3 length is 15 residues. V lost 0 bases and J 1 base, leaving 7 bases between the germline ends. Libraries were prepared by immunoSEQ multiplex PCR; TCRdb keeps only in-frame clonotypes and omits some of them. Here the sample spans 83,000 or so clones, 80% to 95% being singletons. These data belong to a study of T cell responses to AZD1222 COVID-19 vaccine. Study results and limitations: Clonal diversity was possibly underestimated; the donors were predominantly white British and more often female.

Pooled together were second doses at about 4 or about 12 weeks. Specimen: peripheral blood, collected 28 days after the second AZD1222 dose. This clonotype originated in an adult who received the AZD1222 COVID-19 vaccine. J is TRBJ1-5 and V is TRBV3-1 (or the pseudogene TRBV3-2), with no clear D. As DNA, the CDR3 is TGTGCCAGCAGCCAAGATCTCCGGAGCAATCAGCCCCAGCATTTT. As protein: CASSQDLRSNQPQHF.